Below, 3 T cell receptor beta chains from the same sample are listed, as sequenced in a study of T cell changes during pregnancy in multiple sclerosis. Only in-frame clones appear in the TCRdb table, and some are missing; sequencing was by immunoSEQ multiplex PCR. The table includes around 57,000 clones, approximately 91% detected once. This material consisted of peripheral blood, taken in the second trimester of pregnancy. These receptors originate from a female donor with multiple sclerosis, enrolled in a pregnancy study.

The V call is TRBV7-2, the J call TRBJ1-5, with D perhaps matching TRBD1 (6 bases). CDR3 size: 15 residues. Germline CDR1 SGHTA, CDR2 FQGNSA. The germline V and J ends were trimmed by 4 bases and 1 base, with 11 bases remaining between them. The CDR3 here is CASSSQGVSNQPQHF. For the CDR3, the DNA is TGTGCCAGCAGCTCACAGGGCGTAAGCAATCAGCCCCAGCATTTT.

CDR3 sequence: CASSYGGGLGSYEQYF. CDR3 DNA: TGTGCCAGCAGTTACGGGGGGGGGTTAGGGAGCTACGAGCAGTACTTC. This chain links TRBV6-5 with TRBJ2-7, with 7 bases aligning to TRBD2. Trimming took 2 bases from V and 3 from J; bases not matched to a gene: 10. The germline gives CDR1 MNHEY, CDR2 SVGAGI. CDR3 size: 16 residues.

The chain uses TRBV20-1 and TRBJ1-2; D gene ambiguous. Germline V lookup: CDR1 DFQATT, CDR2 SNEGSKA (reference sequence). Trimming took 3 bases from V and 3 from J, leaving 5 bases between them. CDR3 length: 11 amino acids. The CDR3 here is CSASRDYGYTF. CDR3 coding DNA: TGCAGTGCTAGCCGTGACTATGGCTACACCTTC.